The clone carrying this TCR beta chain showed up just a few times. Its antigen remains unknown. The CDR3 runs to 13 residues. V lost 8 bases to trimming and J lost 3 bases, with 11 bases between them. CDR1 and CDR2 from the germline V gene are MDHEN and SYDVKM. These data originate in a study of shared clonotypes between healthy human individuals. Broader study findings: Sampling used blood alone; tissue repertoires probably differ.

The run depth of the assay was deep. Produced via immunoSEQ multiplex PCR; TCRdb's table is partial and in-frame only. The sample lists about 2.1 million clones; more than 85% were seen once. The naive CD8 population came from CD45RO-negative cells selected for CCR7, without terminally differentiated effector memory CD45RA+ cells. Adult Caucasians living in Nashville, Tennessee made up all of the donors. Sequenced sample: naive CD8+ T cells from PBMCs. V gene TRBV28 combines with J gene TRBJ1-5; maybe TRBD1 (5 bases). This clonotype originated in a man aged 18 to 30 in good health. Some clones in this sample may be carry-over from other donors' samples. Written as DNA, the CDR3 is TGTGCCAGCCTCGGGGCAGACAATCAGCCCCAGCATTTT. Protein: CASLGADNQPQHF.